The 5 T cell receptor beta chains given below trace back to one sample, sequenced in a study of blood T cell repertoires in COVID-19. The repertoire was sequenced with immunoSEQ multiplex PCR; TCRdb's copy has only in-frame clones and lacks some. The table lists about 72,000 clones, roughly 86% of them singletons, with around 13% in the top ten. The sample consisted of peripheral blood. These receptor sequences come from a woman in her sixties with acute or convalescent COVID-19.

This rearrangement joins TRBV6-1 to TRBJ2-2, with a tentative D call TRBD1 (6 bases). The CDR3 is 15 residues long. V lost 3 bases and J lost 7, with 15 bases in between. Germline V gene lookup returns CDR1 MNHNS and CDR2 SASEGT. The CDR3 nucleotides read TGTGCCAGCAGTGACCCCATACAGGGTAGCGGGGAGCTGTTTTTT. Its translation: CASSDPIQGSGELFF.

The chain has TRBV15 and TRBJ2-3; 8 bases are shared with TRBD1. The junction had 8 bases not matched to a gene; V was cut back by 0 bases and J by 0 bases. The CDR3 contains 18 residues. The V gene's germline CDR1 is LNHNV and CDR2 YYDKDF (reference sequence). The CDR3 nucleotides are TGTGCCACCAGCAGAGATACCACAGGGGGTTATAGCACAGATACGCAGTATTTT. Its protein product is CATSRDTTGGYSTDTQYF.

The V and J genes are TRBV2 and TRBJ2-1, with D tentatively TRBD2 (7 bases). The CDR3 totals 15 residues. The germline gives CDR1 SNHLY, CDR2 FYNNEI. Trimming stripped 0 bases from V and 4 bases from J, with 10 bases between. The chain's CDR3 is CASSEARGGYNEQFF. The DNA of the CDR3 is TGTGCCAGCAGTGAAGCGAGGGGGGGTTACAATGAGCAGTTCTTC.

The sample holds a few counts of this clone. The sample holds other DNA sequences that translate to the same CDR3. The chain employs TRBV6-5 and TRBJ1-4; 7 bases line up with TRBD1. From germline, CDR1 is MNHEY and CDR2 SVGAGI. Trimming at V came to 2 bases and at J to 5 bases, leaving 5 bases not matched to a gene. The CDR3 consists of 15 residues. In DNA, the CDR3 is TGTGCCAGCAGTTACGCGGGACAGCCGAATGAAAAACTGTTTTTT. It translates to CASSYAGQPNEKLFF.

This chain links TRBV12-3 or TRBV12-4 with TRBJ2-7; tentatively, D is TRBD1 (6 bases). The CDR3 totals 13 residues. V was cut by 5 bases and J by 6 bases, with 14 bases left in between. This CDR3 reads CASSPVQGGEQYF. In nucleotides, the CDR3 is TGTGCCAGCAGTCCCGTCCAAGGGGGCGAGCAGTACTTC.